This is a list of T cell receptor beta chains from one sample in a study of blood T cell repertoires in COVID-19. Produced via immunoSEQ multiplex PCR; TCRdb's table is partial and in-frame only. The data contain 150,000 to 180,000 clones, roughly nine tenths of them singletons. The sequenced sample consisted of peripheral blood. Every receptor here comes from a man aged 45-65 years with acute or convalescent COVID-19. Both conserved end residues are part of each CDR3. D genes are given only for firm matches. Some rows mark clone size as missing; the rest say once, few, many or name a class of expanded clone.

>TRBV5-8|TRBJ2-3|NA|NA
CASSFRGGAVLPDTQYF
TGTGCCAGCAGCTTCCGTGGGGGGGCCGTTTTACCAGATACGCAGTATTTT
>TRBV7-7|TRBJ1-2|TRBD1|NA
CASSTGTGSVYGYTF
TGTGCTAGCAGCACCGGGACAGGGAGCGTCTATGGCTACACCTTC
>TRBV15|TRBJ2-1|TRBD2|NA
CATASRGGEYYNEQFF
TGTGCCACCGCGAGCCGGGGAGGGGAATACTACAATGAGCAGTTCTTC
>TRBV7-9|TRBJ2-2|TRBD2|once
CASSLVRLAPGELFF
TGTGCCAGCAGCTTAGTGAGACTAGCCCCCGGGGAGCTGTTTTTT
>TRBV15|TRBJ1-1|NA|few
CATSRVMNTEAFF
TGTGCCACCAGCAGAGTCATGAACACTGAAGCTTTCTTT
>TRBV4-1|TRBJ2-2|TRBD1|NA
CASSPQGTGDTGELFF
TGCGCCAGCAGCCCCCAAGGGACAGGGGACACCGGGGAGCTGTTTTTT
>TRBV30|TRBJ1-3|NA|once
CAWRGLYGFGSSGNTIYF
TGTGCCTGGAGAGGTCTGTACGGCTTTGGGAGCTCTGGAAACACCATATATTTT
>TRBV5-5|TRBJ1-4|TRBD1|NA
CASSLPTGTTNEKLFF
TGTGCCAGCAGCTTGCCGACAGGGACAACTAATGAAAAACTGTTTTTT
>TRBV5-4|TRBJ1-5|NA|NA
CATSLGGTQDQPQHF
TGTGCCACCAGCTTGGGTGGGACTCAGGATCAGCCCCAGCATTTT
>TRBV7-9|TRBJ2-1|NA|NA
CASSHISLGDEQFF
TGTGCCAGCAGTCACATATCTCTCGGGGATGAGCAGTTCTTC
>TRBV19|TRBJ1-6|NA|once
CASSMGQGQRNQNSPLHF
TGTGCCAGTAGTATGGGACAAGGCCAACGAAATCAGAATTCACCCCTCCACTTT
>TRBV2|TRBJ1-5|NA|NA
CASSEFRSAQEHF
TGTGCCAGCAGTGAATTCCGGTCCGCACAGGAGCATTTT
>TRBV9|TRBJ1-1|TRBD1|NA
CASSPRQGLNTEAFF
TGTGCCAGCAGCCCCCGACAGGGACTGAACACTGAAGCTTTCTTT
>TRBV6-5|TRBJ1-6|NA|NA
CASQGGSYNSPLHF
TGTGCCAGCCAGGGAGGCTCCTATAATTCACCCCTCCACTTT
>TRBV3-1/TRBV3-2|TRBJ1-5|NA|NA
CASSPQGNNQPQHF
TGTGCCAGCAGCCCACAGGGTAACAATCAGCCCCAGCATTTT
>TRBV19|TRBJ2-1|NA|NA
CASSLSLGDEQFF
TGTGCCAGTAGTCTCTCCCTCGGGGATGAGCAGTTCTTC
>TRBV10-2|TRBJ2-2|TRBD2|NA
CASNPLAGNTGELFF
TGCGCCAGCAATCCACTAGCGGGAAACACCGGGGAGCTGTTTTTT
>TRBV11-2|TRBJ2-1|TRBD1|NA
CASSLTGTGGYNEQFF
TGTGCCAGCAGCCTGACCGGGACAGGGGGCTACAATGAGCAGTTCTTC
>TRBV28|TRBJ2-1|NA|NA
CASSLVINEQFF
TGTGCCAGCAGTTTAGTAATCAATGAGCAGTTCTTC
>TRBV28|TRBJ1-1|NA|few
CASSRLGGGESTEAFF
TGTGCCAGCAGCCGCCTAGGGGGTGGCGAATCCACTGAAGCTTTCTTT
>TRBV28|TRBJ1-2|NA|once
CASSPTTGYPYGYTF
TGTGCCAGCAGTCCGACCACAGGGTACCCCTATGGCTACACCTTC
>TRBV18|TRBJ2-2|NA|NA
CASSPMEGATGELFF
TGTGCCAGCTCACCAATGGAGGGGGCTACCGGGGAGCTGTTTTTT
>TRBV7-2|TRBJ2-7|TRBD2|NA
CASSQGLAGLTYEQYF
TGTGCCAGCAGCCAGGGACTAGCGGGACTTACCTACGAGCAGTACTTC
>TRBV7-8|TRBJ2-1|TRBD2|NA
CASSPRTSGYNEQFF
TGTGCCAGCAGCCCTCGGACTAGCGGATACAATGAGCAGTTCTTC
>TRBV5-1|TRBJ2-1|TRBD2|NA
CASREAGSFEQFF
TGCGCCAGCCGGGAGGCTGGGTCCTTCGAGCAGTTCTTC